The TCR beta chain described here comes from a study of blood T cell repertoires in COVID-19 (dated by TCRdb to the early 2020s). In terms of the full investigation: Samples from collaborators originated in the United States, Italy and Spain and spanned both the acute and convalescent phases of COVID-19. The material from the prospective study consisted of cDNA or gDNA derived from T cells, B-cell-depleted T cells, or PBMCs. The dataset comprised deeply sampled blood TCRbeta repertoires from subjects exposed to, actively infected with, or recovered from COVID-19. A freely available public database, intended as a resource for researchers studying the immune response to SARS-CoV-2, is where the repertoires were released. Samples came from the ongoing ImmuneRACE study (first 160 participants) plus 1,254 subjects from 6 global collaborators. The sample metadata nearly always contained a de-identified subject ID, COVID-19 status, age in years and sex. Where HLA class I and class II types were available, the types were taken from metadata supplied by the sample provider, not from assay-based typing.

The immunoSEQ Assay, a bias-controlled multiplex PCR, was used to amplify TCRbeta CDR3 regions from genomic DNA. As for how the authors treated the data: Nucleated cell counts per sample were estimated from amplification of reference gene primers within the assay. To quantify the absolute abundance of each unique TCRbeta CDR3 rearrangement, sequence reads were collapsed and filtered. For each sample, productive Simpson clonality was calculated as the square root of Simpson's diversity index over productive rearrangements. Held by TCRdb, this immuneACCESS table contains in-frame sequences only and omits some clones. Under half of the omission traces to an unresolved V gene where checked; the cause of the rest is unknown. V, J and clone size are taken as reported in that table, and D and trimming were inferred from the DNA itself. The sample includes approximately 210,000 clones, with 81% observed a single time. Approximately 9% of the sample lies in the top ten.

Points the paper makes about the study in general: The amount of clinical and demographic metadata varied by source and participant and was provided uncurated.

The germline V end is reduced by 1 base and the J end by 6 bases; junction bases left unmatched: 1. According to the germline V gene, CDR1 reads SGHRS and CDR2 reads YFSETQ. CDR3 length: 15 amino acids, cysteine to phenylalanine. The retained sequence is limited to the CDR3, 45 bases, with the frame set at the first base. Participants in the prospective study were enrolled through a virtual design, were aged about 18 to 90 years, and lived in approximately 24 United States geographic areas. To assign participants to cohorts, the prospective study relied on clinical history that participants themselves reported in a screening survey and a study questionnaire. In the prospective study, whole blood, serum and a nasopharyngeal or oropharyngeal swab were collected from each participant by mobile phlebotomists. Additional blood draws and questionnaires over a 2-month period could optionally be provided by prospective study participants. Prospective study blood samples were shipped either frozen or at room temperature before DNA extraction.

Comment on this clone: Its cognate antigen has yet to be identified. There are no base qualities to consult, and no much larger clone falls within one base.

The sample taken for sequencing was PBMCs or T cells enriched from blood (not recorded which). The sequence joins TRBV5-1 to TRBJ2-2; 12 central bases correspond to TRBD2. This clonotype was sampled from a woman aged 45-65 years with acute COVID-19. CDR3 loop: CASSLTSGRSGELFF. The bases are TGCGCCAGCAGCTTGACTAGCGGGAGGTCCGGGGAGCTGTTTTTT.